A selection of T cell receptor beta chains follows, all from one sample in a study of blood T cells in healthy people across ages. TCRdb redid the calling of the 5' RACE reads with MiXCR, one entry per CDR3 protein. The table records a few hundred thousand distinct CDR3 sequences, about a quarter of them present only once. In addition, the sample was reused for a study of T cells of mothers and their children.

The specimen sequenced was blood. The receptors were sampled from a boy aged 2-9 years in good health. CDR3s include the opening cysteine and the closing phenylalanine or tryptophan. The D gene is left open where the match is weak. Clone size is shown for a subset of rows, as once, few, many or a class of expanded clone.

abundance | len | j_gene | d_gene | v_gene | CDR3aa | CDR3nt
- | 16 | TRBJ2-3 | - | TRBV7-2 | CASSLAGGPSTDTQYF | TGTGCCAGCAGTTTGGCTGGGGGTCCTAGCACAGATACGCAGTATTTT
- | 17 | TRBJ2-5 | - | TRBV5-1 | CASSLRGDGPPRETQYF | TGCGCCAGCAGCTTGCGAGGGGACGGACCCCCCCGGGAGACCCAGTACTTC
many | 15 | TRBJ1-4 | - | TRBV2 | CASSEVHGGNEKLFF | TGTGCCAGCAGTGAAGTGCATGGGGGCAATGAAAAACTGTTTTTT
few | 19 | TRBJ2-3 | TRBD2 | TRBV3-1 | CASSQAQAGGPRRTDMQYF | TGTGCCAGCAGCCAGGCGCAAGCGGGGGGGCCGAGGAGGACAGATATGCAGTATTTT
- | 17 | TRBJ2-1 | - | TRBV11-2 | CASSLDLRGRFIYEQFF | TGTGCCAGCAGCTTAGATTTGCGGGGGCGGTTCATCTATGAGCAGTTCTTC
few | 15 | TRBJ2-4 | - | TRBV12-3/TRBV12-4 | CASSLRDLGANIQYF | TGTGCCAGCAGTTTAAGGGACCTAGGGGCGAACATTCAGTACTTC
once | 14 | TRBJ1-1 | TRBD1 | TRBV5-1 | CASRRGTGGTEAFF | TGCGCCAGCAGGAGGGGGACAGGGGGTACTGAAGCTTTCTTT
- | 12 | TRBJ1-2 | TRBD1 | TRBV29-1 | CSVPGTGIGYTF | TGCAGCGTTCCCGGGACAGGGATCGGCTACACCTTC
many | 16 | TRBJ2-1 | TRBD2 | TRBV20-1 | CSALPGLAGGPGEQFF | TGCAGTGCTCTCCCGGGACTAGCGGGAGGGCCGGGTGAGCAGTTCTTC
few | 16 | TRBJ2-1 | TRBD2 | TRBV20-1 | CSGTSGIPGSYNEQFF | TGCAGTGGAACTAGCGGGATCCCTGGTTCCTACAATGAGCAGTTCTTC
- | 13 | TRBJ2-5 | - | TRBV7-3 | CASSLTDGETQYF | TGTGCCAGCAGCTTAACGGATGGAGAGACCCAGTACTTC
- | 15 | TRBJ1-2 | TRBD1 | TRBV18 | CAGSPGTGDRYGYTF | TGTGCCGGCTCACCCGGGACAGGGGACCGTTATGGCTACACCTTC